These 19 T cell receptor beta chains originate from one sample sequenced in a study of cytomegalovirus exposure and HLA in healthy donors. Amplification used 60 Vbeta primers and 13 Jbeta primers. Assay used: immunoSEQ multiplex PCR; TCRdb lists only in-frame clones, some missing. Among about 150,000 clones listed, around 80% were seen once. Sequencing was carried out using PBMCs. The receptors derive from a man aged 18 to 35 in good health and CMV-seronegative.

The CDR3 reads CATTRDSYGYTF. The CDR3 DNA reads as TGTGCCACCACCCGGGACAGCTATGGCTACACCTTC. The J gene is TRBJ1-2, the V gene TRBV10-3; 7 bases are a match to TRBD1. Looked up from germline, CDR1 is ENHRY and CDR2 is SYGVKD. V trimming: 10 bases; J trimming: 4 bases; junction bases outside the gene matches: 6. The CDR3 is 12 residues long.

This clone was observed a few times. The V gene is TRBV6-5, the J gene TRBJ2-3; maybe TRBD2 (6 bases). Germline V CDR1 and CDR2: MNHEY, SVGAGI. This CDR3 comprises 14 residues. The germline V and J ends were trimmed by 6 bases and 5 bases, with 15 bases remaining between them. CDR3: CASSQVLAGDTQYF. In nucleotides, the CDR3 is TGTGCCAGCAGCCAGGTACTAGCAGGAGATACGCAGTATTTT.

The rearrangement joins TRBV7-2 to TRBJ2-3; 7 nucleotides agree with TRBD1. V was pared by 4 bases and J by 4 bases, with 2 bases of the junction left unmatched. The CDR3 runs to 13 residues. Germline V gives CDR1 SGHTA, CDR2 FQGNSA. The CDR3 loop is CASSSGGADTQYF. The CDR3 nucleotides are TGTGCCAGCAGCTCAGGGGGAGCAGATACGCAGTATTTT.

The gene calls are TRBV5-4 and TRBJ2-1; 10 nucleotides match TRBD2. Germline loops: CDR1 SGHNT, CDR2 YYREEE (reference sequence). CDR3 size: 18 residues. Unmatched junction bases numbered 6, after V lost 0 bases and J lost 0 bases. This CDR3 is CASSLGLAGAYSYNEQFF. The CDR3 DNA sequence: TGTGCCAGCAGCTTGGGGCTAGCGGGAGCGTACTCCTACAATGAGCAGTTCTTC.

This clone came up a few times. CDR3 in DNA: TGTGCCTGGAGTGCCGCCGGAGCCGGCGGCAGCAATCAGCCCCAGCATTTT. It yields the protein CAWSAAGAGGSNQPQHF. This chain links TRBV30 with TRBJ1-5; D is undetermined. Between the trimmed V and J ends, which lost 1 base and 1 base, there was a span of 17 bases. This CDR3 contains 17 residues. Germline V lookup: CDR1 GTSNPN, CDR2 SVGIG (reference sequence).

The chain recombines TRBV5-4 with TRBJ1-2, with 8 nucleotides matching TRBD1. Germline V gene sequence: CDR1 SGHNT, CDR2 YYREEE (reference sequence). This CDR3 has 13 residues. With V trimmed by 2 bases and J by 8 bases, 5 bases remained unmatched. The CDR3 is CASSFQGAEGYTF. CDR3 sequence (DNA): TGTGCCAGCAGCTTCCAGGGGGCGGAAGGCTACACCTTC.

This clone has ten or more counts. This rearrangement joins TRBV5-6 to TRBJ1-3; no definite D call. Germline lookup yields CDR1 SGHDT and CDR2 YYEEEE. The CDR3 covers 12 residues. V shed 7 bases and J shed 4 bases, with 9 bases lying between them. In DNA, the CDR3 is TGTGCCAGCTTCAGTTCCGGAAACACCATATATTTT. This sequence encodes CASFSSGNTIYF.

This CDR3 reads CASSPGQSSGNTIYF. In DNA form, the CDR3 reads TGTGCCAGTAGCCCGGGACAGTCCTCTGGAAACACCATATATTTT. The V call is TRBV19, the J call TRBJ1-3; TRBD1 matches 7 bases. The CDR3 totals 15 residues. The ends lost 6 bases at V and 0 bases at J; junction bases unmatched: 5. Germline lookup yields CDR1 LNHDA and CDR2 SQIVND (reference sequence).

This clone was seen just once. V and J are TRBV27 and TRBJ1-5; weak D call: TRBD1 (6 bases). V dropped 0 bases and J dropped 0 bases, with 12 bases sitting between them. The CDR3 runs 17 residues. Per the germline V gene, CDR1 is MNHEY and CDR2 is SMNVEV (reference sequence). CDR3 coding DNA: TGTGCCAGCAGTTTATCCCTCACAGGGCCTAGCAATCAGCCCCAGCATTTT. Its protein is CASSLSLTGPSNQPQHF.

The chain is built from TRBV2 and TRBJ1-1; 8 bases line up with TRBD1. Per germline, CDR1 SNHLY and CDR2 FYNNEI. The CDR3 is made up of 14 amino acids. V lost 3 bases to trimming and J lost 2 bases; unmatched junction nucleotides: 2. In DNA form, the CDR3 reads TGTGCCAGCAGTGAGACAGGGGCTAACACTGAAGCTTTCTTT. This encodes CASSETGANTEAFF. Filled out from reference TRBV2 and TRBJ1-1, the complete variable domain reads EPEVTQTPSHQVTQMGQEVILRCVPISNHLYFYWYRQILGQKVEFLVSFYNNEISEKSEIFDDQFSVERPDGSNFTLKIRSTKLEDSAMYFCASSETGANTEAFFGQGTRLTVV.

This CDR3 is CASSPAGQGYEQYF. CDR3 coding DNA: TGTGCCAGTAGTCCCGCGGGACAGGGTTACGAGCAGTACTTC. This chain links TRBV19 with TRBJ2-7; 9 bases are a match to TRBD1. Trimming took 5 bases from V and 4 from J; bases not matched to a gene: 6. Looked up from germline, CDR1 is LNHDA and CDR2 is SQIVND (reference sequence). This CDR3 is 14 amino acids long.

About this clone itself: One junction end does not reproduce the germline sequence, and a read error may be involved. The V and J genes are TRBV7-9 and TRBJ1-2; no reliable D call. Germline CDR1 is SEHNR and CDR2 is FQNEAQ (reference sequence). CDR3 length equals 14 residues. The CDR3 coding sequence is TGTTCCAGCAGCCCTAAAGCCCTCGGGTACGGCTACACCTTC. It encodes CSSSPKALGYGYTF.

The chain has TRBV2 and TRBJ2-7; 10 positions agree with TRBD2. Germline V gene lookup returns CDR1 SNHLY and CDR2 FYNNEI. The CDR3 covers 12 residues. Trimming took 7 bases from V and 6 from J; bases not matched to a gene: 3. In DNA form, the CDR3 reads TGTGCCAGCATAGCGGGAGGCCTCGAGCAGTACTTC. This gives the protein CASIAGGLEQYF. The full variable domain, in which reference TRBV2 and TRBJ2-7 provide the parts outside the CDR3, is EPEVTQTPSHQVTQMGQEVILRCVPISNHLYFYWYRQILGQKVEFLVSFYNNEISEKSEIFDDQFSVERPDGSNFTLKIRSTKLEDSAMYFCASIAGGLEQYFGPGTRLTVT.

This rearrangement joins TRBV11-3 to TRBJ2-1, with a tentative D call TRBD2 (6 bases). V was cut by 5 bases and J by 11 bases, with 10 bases left in between. This CDR3 has 11 residues. CDR1 SGHNT and CDR2 YENEEA come from the germline V gene. The CDR3 DNA sequence: TGTGCCAGCAGCGGCGGGGATCAGCAGTTCTTC. It is translated as CASSGGDQQFF.

The V and J genes are TRBV27 and TRBJ2-7; 7 bases fit TRBD2. Germline V lookup: CDR1 MNHEY, CDR2 SMNVEV (reference sequence). The ends lost 0 bases at V and 3 bases at J; junction bases unmatched: 5. The CDR3 contains 15 residues. The CDR3 region has the DNA TGTGCCAGCAGTTTATCGGGCGGGAGTAGCTACGAGCAGTACTTC. This gives the protein CASSLSGGSSYEQYF.

The genes are TRBV25-1 and TRBJ1-1; D is unresolved. The germline gives CDR1 MGHDK, CDR2 SYGVNS. Trimming left V 5 bases short and J 3 bases short, with 10 bases between. The CDR3 has 13 residues. CDR3 region: CASSSGRYTEAFF. DNA for the CDR3: TGTGCCAGCAGTTCGGGGAGGTACACTGAAGCTTTCTTT.

V usage is TRBV5-4 and J usage is TRBJ2-2; D gene unclear. The CDR3 length is 15 residues. The germline V gene has CDR1 SGHNT and CDR2 YYREEE (reference sequence). V lost 0 bases and J lost 1, with 7 bases in between. The CDR3 reads CASSLGAKNTGELFF. In DNA, the CDR3 is TGTGCCAGCAGCTTGGGTGCGAAGAACACCGGGGAGCTGTTTTTT.

The chain has TRBV14 and TRBJ2-7; D is possibly TRBD2 (5 bases). The CDR3 is 13 amino acids. Germline V gives CDR1 SGHDN, CDR2 FVKESK. V was clipped by 4 bases and J by 1 base, with 8 bases between them. The CDR3 sequence: CASSPTSSYEQYF. The CDR3, as DNA: TGTGCCAGCAGCCCAACTAGTTCCTACGAGCAGTACTTC.

This chain connects TRBV5-1 to TRBJ2-7, with 9 bases aligning to TRBD2. Germline V gene sequence: CDR1 SGHRS, CDR2 YFSETQ. CDR3 length: 15 residues. Losses at the gene ends were 0 bases for V and 6 bases for J; bases not matched to a gene: 7. CDR3 nucleotide sequence: TGCGCCAGCAGCTTGGCCTCGCGGGAGGGCCGCGAGCAGTACTTC. Translating gives CASSLASREGREQYF.